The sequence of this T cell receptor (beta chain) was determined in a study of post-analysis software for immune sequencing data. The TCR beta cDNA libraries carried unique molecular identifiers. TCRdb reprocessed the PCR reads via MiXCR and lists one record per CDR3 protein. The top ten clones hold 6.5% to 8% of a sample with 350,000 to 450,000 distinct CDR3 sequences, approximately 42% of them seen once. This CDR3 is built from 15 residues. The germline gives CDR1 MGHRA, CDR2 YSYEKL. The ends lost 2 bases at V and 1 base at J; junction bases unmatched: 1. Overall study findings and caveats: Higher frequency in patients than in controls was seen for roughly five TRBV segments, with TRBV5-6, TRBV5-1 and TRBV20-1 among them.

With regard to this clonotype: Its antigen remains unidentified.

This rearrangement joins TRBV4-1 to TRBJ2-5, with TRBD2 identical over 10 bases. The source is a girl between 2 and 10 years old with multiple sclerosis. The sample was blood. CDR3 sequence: CASSQSSGGQETQYF. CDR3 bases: TGCGCCAGCAGCCAATCTAGCGGGGGCCAAGAGACCCAGTACTTC.